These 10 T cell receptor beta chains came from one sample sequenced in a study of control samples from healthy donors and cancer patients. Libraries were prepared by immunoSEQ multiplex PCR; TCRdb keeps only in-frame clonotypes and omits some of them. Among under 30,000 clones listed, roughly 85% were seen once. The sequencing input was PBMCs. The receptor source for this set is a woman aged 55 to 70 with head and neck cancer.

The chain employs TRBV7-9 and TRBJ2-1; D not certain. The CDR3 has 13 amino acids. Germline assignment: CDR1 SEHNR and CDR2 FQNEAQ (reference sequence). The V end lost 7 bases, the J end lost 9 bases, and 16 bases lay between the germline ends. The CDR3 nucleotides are TGTGCCAGCATCCGAGAGAGCTTTCTTGAGCAGTTCTTC. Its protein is CASIRESFLEQFF.

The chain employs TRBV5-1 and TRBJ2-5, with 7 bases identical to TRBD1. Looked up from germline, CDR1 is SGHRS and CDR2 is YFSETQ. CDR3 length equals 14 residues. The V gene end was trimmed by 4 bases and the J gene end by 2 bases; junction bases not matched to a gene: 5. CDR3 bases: TGCGCCAGCAGCGGAACGGGACAGCAAGAGACCCAGTACTTC. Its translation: CASSGTGQQETQYF.

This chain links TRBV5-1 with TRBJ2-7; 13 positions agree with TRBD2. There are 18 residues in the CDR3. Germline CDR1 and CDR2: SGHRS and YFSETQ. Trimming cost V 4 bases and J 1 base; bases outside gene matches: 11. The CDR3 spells CASSALAGGPGVSYEQYF. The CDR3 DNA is TGCGCCAGCAGCGCACTAGCGGGAGGGCCAGGCGTTTCCTACGAGCAGTACTTC.

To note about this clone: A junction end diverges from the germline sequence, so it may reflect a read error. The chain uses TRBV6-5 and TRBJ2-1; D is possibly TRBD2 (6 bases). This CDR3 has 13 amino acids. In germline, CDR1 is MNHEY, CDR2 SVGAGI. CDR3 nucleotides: TGTGCCAGCAGTAGCGGGCCTTACAGTGAGCAGTTCTTC. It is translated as CASSSGPYSEQFF.

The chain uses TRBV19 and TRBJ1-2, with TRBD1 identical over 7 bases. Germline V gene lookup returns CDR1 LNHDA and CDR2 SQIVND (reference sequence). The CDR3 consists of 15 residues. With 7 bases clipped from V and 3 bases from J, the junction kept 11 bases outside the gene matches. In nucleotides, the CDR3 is TGTGCCAGTACCTCAACAACAGGGGACTACTATGGCTACACCTTC. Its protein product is CASTSTTGDYYGYTF.

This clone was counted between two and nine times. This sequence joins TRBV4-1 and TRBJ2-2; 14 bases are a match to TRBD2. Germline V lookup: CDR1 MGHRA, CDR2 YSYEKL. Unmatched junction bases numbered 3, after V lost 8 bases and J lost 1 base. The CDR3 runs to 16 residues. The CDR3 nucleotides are TGCGCCAGCGGGGGACTAGCGGGAGAGAACACCGGGGAGCTGTTTTTT. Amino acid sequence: CASGGLAGENTGELFF.

This CDR3 reads CATSRDPGWDTEAFF. The CDR3 bases are TGTGCCACCAGCAGAGATCCGGGCTGGGACACTGAAGCTTTCTTT. The chain carries TRBV15 and TRBJ1-1, with D hard to call. The germline V and J ends were trimmed by 0 bases and 3 bases, with 11 bases remaining between them. Germline CDR1 reads LNHNV; CDR2 reads YYDKDF (reference sequence). This CDR3 has 15 residues.

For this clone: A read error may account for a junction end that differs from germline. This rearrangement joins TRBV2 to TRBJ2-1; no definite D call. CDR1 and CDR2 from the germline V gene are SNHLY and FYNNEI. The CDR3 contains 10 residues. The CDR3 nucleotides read TGTGCCAGCAGTGACGGTCTTAAGGTCTTC. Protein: CASSDGLKVF.

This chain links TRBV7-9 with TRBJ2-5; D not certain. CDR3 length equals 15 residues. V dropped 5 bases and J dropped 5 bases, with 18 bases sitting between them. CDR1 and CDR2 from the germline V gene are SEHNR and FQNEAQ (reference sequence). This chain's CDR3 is CASSPPRRMGETQYF. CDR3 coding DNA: TGTGCCAGCAGCCCACCCCGTAGGATGGGGGAGACCCAGTACTTC.

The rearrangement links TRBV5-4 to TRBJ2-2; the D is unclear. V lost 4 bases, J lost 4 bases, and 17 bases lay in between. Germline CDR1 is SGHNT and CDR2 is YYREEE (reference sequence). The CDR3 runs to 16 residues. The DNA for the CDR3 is TGTGCCAGCAGCCCGAAAGCAGTGCGAGGCACCGGGGAGCTGTTTTTT. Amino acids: CASSPKAVRGTGELFF. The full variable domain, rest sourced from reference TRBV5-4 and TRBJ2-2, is ETGVTQSPTHLIKTRGQQVTLRCSSQSGHNTVSWYQQALGQGPQFIFQYYREEENGRGNFPPRFSGLQFPNYSSELNVNALELDDSALYLCASSPKAVRGTGELFFGEGSRLTVL.